Below, 14 T cell receptor beta chains from the same sample are listed, as sequenced in a study of T cell responses to AZD1222 COVID-19 vaccine. TCRdb's table, derived via immunoSEQ multiplex PCR, lists solely in-frame clones and lacks some. The table lists around 50,000 clones, around 84% of them singletons. The sample here was peripheral blood, taken on day 0 of AZD1222 vaccination. The receptors were sampled from an adult in good health.

V and J are TRBV4-1 and TRBJ2-1; D remains unclear. The CDR3 extends over 16 amino acids. Germline CDR1 MGHRA, CDR2 YSYEKL. Trimming removed 2 bases from V and 0 bases from J, with 11 bases in between. In nucleotides, the CDR3 is TGCGCCAGCAGCCAACCACCGACCCGCTCCTACAATGAGCAGTTCTTC. Protein sequence: CASSQPPTRSYNEQFF.

The rearrangement uses TRBV6-1 and TRBJ2-2, with 12 bases that match TRBD2. Trimming at V came to 6 bases and at J to 5 bases, leaving 4 bases not matched to a gene. The CDR3 totals 15 residues. The germline CDR1 and CDR2 sequences are MNHNS and SASEGT. The CDR3 DNA sequence: TGTGCCAGCAGCTCCGGGACTAGCGGGACCGGGGAGCTGTTTTTT. This codes for CASSSGTSGTGELFF.

The rearrangement joins TRBV27 to TRBJ2-1; D unresolved. Germline-derived CDR1 and CDR2 are MNHEY and SMNVEV (reference sequence). Trimming removed 2 bases at V and 9 bases at J, with 8 bases between. CDR3 length: 12 residues. This CDR3 is CASSLELGEQFF. CDR3 in DNA: TGTGCCAGCAGTTTAGAGTTGGGTGAGCAGTTCTTC.

J is TRBJ1-3 and V is TRBV6-5, with D perhaps TRBD1 (5 bases). Germline CDR1 and CDR2: MNHEY and SVGAGI. The CDR3 runs 12 residues. Trimming stripped 6 bases from V and 2 bases from J, with 5 bases between. Here the CDR3 reads CASRGPGNTIYF. CDR3 coding DNA: TGTGCCAGCAGGGGACCTGGAAACACCATATATTTT.

The chain is built from TRBV21-1 and TRBJ1-1. TRBV21-1 is noted as a pseudogene. There are 15 residues in the CDR3. The CDR3, as DNA: TGTGCCAGCAGCAAAGGTCTAGAGCAGAACACTGAAGCTTTCTTT. This sequence encodes CASSKGLEQNTEAFF.

The genes are TRBV5-1 and TRBJ1-4; D is unclear. This CDR3 region has 15 residues. The V gene's germline CDR1 is SGHRS and CDR2 YFSETQ. V was cut by 5 bases and J by 3 bases, with 14 bases left in between. The CDR3 bases are TGCGCCAGCAGGGTGGGGTGGGCAGCTAATGAAAAACTGTTTTTT. The encoded protein is CASRVGWAANEKLFF. The full variable domain, in which reference TRBV5-1 and TRBJ1-4 provide the parts outside the CDR3, is KAGVTQTPRYLIKTRGQQVTLSCSPISGHRSVSWYQQTPGQGLQFLFEYFSETQRNKGNFPGRFSGRQFSNSRSEMNVSTLELGDSALYLCASRVGWAANEKLFFGSGTQLSVL.

This clone was recorded a few times. The rearrangement uses TRBV6-5 and TRBJ1-1; D not certain. V gave up 0 bases and J gave up 0 bases, with 5 bases separating them. Germline V gene lookup returns CDR1 MNHEY and CDR2 SVGAGI. The CDR3 is made up of 14 amino acids. This chain's CDR3 is CASSYSRLNTEAFF. The CDR3 DNA follows: TGTGCCAGCAGTTACTCTAGACTGAACACTGAAGCTTTCTTT.

The J gene is TRBJ1-3, the V gene TRBV7-2; a possible D gene is TRBD1 (5 bases). V was cut by 3 bases and J by 0 bases, with 12 bases left in between. CDR3 length equals 16 residues. The germline CDR1 and CDR2 sequences are SGHTA and FQGNSA. The CDR3 bases are TGTGCCAGCAGCTTGTCGACAGCCTTCTCTGGAAACACCATATATTTT. Protein product: CASSLSTAFSGNTIYF.

The chain uses TRBV5-1 and TRBJ1-2, with 8 nucleotides matching TRBD1. V shed 4 bases and J 6 bases; nucleotides not matched to a gene: 8. Germline CDR1 is SGHRS and CDR2 is YFSETQ. The length of the CDR3 is 14 residues. In DNA form, the CDR3 reads TGCGCCAGCAGCCCCCCGGGACAGGCGGATGGCTACACCTTC. It encodes CASSPPGQADGYTF.

The chain's CDR3 is CASSTTSGVSIETQYF. DNA of the CDR3: TGTGCCAGCAGTACCACTTCGGGGGTCTCGATAGAGACCCAGTACTTC. The chain combines TRBV27 with TRBJ2-5; perhaps TRBD2 as D (6 bases). This CDR3 spans 16 amino acids. The V end lost 5 bases, the J end lost 4 bases, and 20 bases lay between the germline ends. Per germline, CDR1 MNHEY and CDR2 SMNVEV (reference sequence).

The J gene is TRBJ1-2, the V gene TRBV29-1; 7 bases agree with TRBD1. The CDR3 contains 10 residues. From germline, CDR1 is SQVTM and CDR2 ANQGSEA. The V and J ends lost 7 bases and 6 bases, in that order; junction bases with no gene match: 2. CDR3 loop: CSATGDGYTF. CDR3 nucleotide sequence: TGCAGCGCTACAGGGGATGGCTACACCTTC.

V is TRBV6-6 and J is TRBJ1-2, with a possible D match to TRBD1 (5 bases). There are 14 residues in the CDR3. V was clipped by 8 bases and J by 7 bases, with 20 bases between them. The germline V gene encodes CDR1 MNHNY and CDR2 SVGAGI (reference sequence). The CDR3 is CASSPTGAYGGYTF. CDR3 sequence (DNA): TGTGCCAGCTCACCGACCGGGGCCTATGGTGGCTACACCTTC.

V is TRBV9 and J is TRBJ1-1, with TRBD1 identical over 8 bases. CDR1 and CDR2 from the germline V gene are SGDLS and YYNGEE. The CDR3 is 15 amino acids. Losses at the gene ends were 4 bases for V and 5 bases for J; bases not matched to a gene: 10. The CDR3 bases are TGTGCCAGCAGCCCTCGACAGGGGATCGGGACTGAAGCTTTCTTT. Protein product: CASSPRQGIGTEAFF.

The chain carries TRBV5-1 and TRBJ2-5; 11 bases align to TRBD2. Germline V lookup: CDR1 SGHRS, CDR2 YFSETQ. The V gene end was trimmed by 2 bases and the J gene end by 4 bases; junction bases not matched to a gene: 4. CDR3 length: 15 amino acids. This CDR3 reads CASSFSGLAAETQYF. CDR3 DNA sequence: TGCGCCAGCAGCTTCTCGGGACTAGCGGCAGAGACCCAGTACTTC.